This T cell receptor beta chain came from a study of EBV T-cell therapy then PD-1 blockade in nasopharyngeal carcinoma (TCRdb year 2021). Genomic DNA was extracted from sorted cells using the Qiagen DNeasy Kit. The immunoSEQ platform was used for deep sequencing of the TCR beta chain. In the source study's methods: The immunoSEQ Analyzer software was used to analyze the repertoire data. TCRdb's version of the immuneACCESS table is confined to in-frame rearrangements and falls short of the full clone set. An unresolved V gene accounts for under half of the shortfall where checked; the remainder is of unknown origin. The DNA was the basis for D and trimming; V, J and clone size are from that table. This sample lists about 14,000 clones; 84% were detected once. The top ten clonotypes cover about 33% of the sample. CDR1 and CDR2 are read off the germline V gene as SGDLS and YYNGEE. V lost 0 bases and J lost 0 bases; the stretch between them is 7 bases long. Taken from cysteine to phenylalanine, the CDR3 has 15 residues. The read is trimmed to its CDR3 DNA, 45 bases read in frame from base 1.

The treatment or condition label, read with the paper, signifies: AdE1-LMPpoly-expanded autologous EBV-specific T-cell therapy followed by anti-PD-1 nivolumab. Concerning this clone itself: No cognate antigen has been identified for it. One base away there is no much larger clone; base qualities are not given. The same CDR3 arises from other DNA sequences in this sample as well.

This material consisted of CD8+ T cells from blood, taken at day 105 from a patient whose treatment included autologous EBV-specific T cells and nivolumab. The TCR comes from a middle-aged man with nasopharyngeal carcinoma. The sequence is built from TRBV9 and TRBJ1-5; too little of a D gene remains to name it. The nucleotide sequence reads as follows: TGTGCCAGCAGCGTAGGCAGTTATAGCAATCAGCCCCAGCATTTT. Its amino acids are CASSVGSYSNQPQHF.